This T cell receptor (beta chain) was identified in a study of beta chain features in type 1 diabetes. As for the study in general: Sorted cells from all samples, numbering 100 million to 120 million, were examined. Study outcomes and limitations: Moderately but significantly shorter TCRB CDR3s were found in Type 1 diabetes patients in all four CD4+ subsets.

The investigators reverse transcribed all of the isolated RNA, so they sequenced expressed TCRB transcripts. The data were produced by immunoSEQ multiplex PCR, yet TCRdb's version contains in-frame clones alone and is incomplete. Among almost 350,000 clones listed, around 8% were seen once. Remarks on this clone: Its antigen is not identified.

The CDR3 spans 13 residues. V was trimmed by 6 bases and J by 6 bases, leaving 14 bases between them. The germline gives CDR1 SNHLY, CDR2 FYNNEI. The sequencing input was central memory CD4+ T cells from blood. The sequence was obtained from a woman aged 18-29 years in good health. The gene calls are TRBV2 and TRBJ1-2; D gene uncertain. This CDR3 is CASSLPLTDGYTF. The CDR3 region has the DNA TGTGCCAGCAGCCTTCCCTTAACCGATGGCTACACCTTC.